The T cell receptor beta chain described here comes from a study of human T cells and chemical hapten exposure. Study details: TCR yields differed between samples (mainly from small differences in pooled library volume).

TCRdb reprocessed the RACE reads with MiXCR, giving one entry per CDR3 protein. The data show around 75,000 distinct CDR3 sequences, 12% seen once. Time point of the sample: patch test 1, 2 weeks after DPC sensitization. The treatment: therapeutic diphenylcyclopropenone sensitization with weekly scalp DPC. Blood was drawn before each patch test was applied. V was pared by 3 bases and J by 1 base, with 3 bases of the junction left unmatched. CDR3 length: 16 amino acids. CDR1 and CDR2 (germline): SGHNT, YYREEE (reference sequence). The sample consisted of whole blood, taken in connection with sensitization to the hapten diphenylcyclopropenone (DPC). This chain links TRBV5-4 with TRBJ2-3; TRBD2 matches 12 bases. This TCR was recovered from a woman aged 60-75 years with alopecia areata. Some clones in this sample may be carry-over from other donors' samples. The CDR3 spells CASSSRLAGGTDTQYF. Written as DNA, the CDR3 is TGTGCCAGCAGCTCCAGACTAGCGGGGGGCACAGATACGCAGTATTTT.